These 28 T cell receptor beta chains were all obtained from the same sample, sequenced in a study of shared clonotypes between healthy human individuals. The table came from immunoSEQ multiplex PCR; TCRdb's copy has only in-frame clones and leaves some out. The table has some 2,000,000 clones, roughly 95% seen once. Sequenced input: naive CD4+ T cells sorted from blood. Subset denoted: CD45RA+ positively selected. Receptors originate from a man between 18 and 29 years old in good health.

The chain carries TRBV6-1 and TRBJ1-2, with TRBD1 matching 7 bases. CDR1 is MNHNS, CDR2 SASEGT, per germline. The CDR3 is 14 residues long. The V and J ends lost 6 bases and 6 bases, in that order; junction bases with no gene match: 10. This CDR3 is CASRDSGGKDGYTF. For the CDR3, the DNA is TGTGCCAGCAGAGATTCAGGGGGAAAGGATGGCTACACCTTC.

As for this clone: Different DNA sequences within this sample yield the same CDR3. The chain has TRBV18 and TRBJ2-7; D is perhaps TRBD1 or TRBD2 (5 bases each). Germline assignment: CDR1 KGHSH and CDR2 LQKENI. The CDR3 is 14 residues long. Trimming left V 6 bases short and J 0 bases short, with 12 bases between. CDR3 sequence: CASSPGTDSYEQYF. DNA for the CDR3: TGTGCCAGCTCCCCCGGGACGGACTCCTACGAGCAGTACTTC.

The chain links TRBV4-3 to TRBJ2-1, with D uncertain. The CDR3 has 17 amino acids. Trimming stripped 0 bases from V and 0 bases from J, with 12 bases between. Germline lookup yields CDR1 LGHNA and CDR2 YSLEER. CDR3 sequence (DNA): TGCGCCAGCAGCCAAGATATAGGCGGCGGCTCCTACAATGAGCAGTTCTTC. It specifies CASSQDIGGGSYNEQFF.

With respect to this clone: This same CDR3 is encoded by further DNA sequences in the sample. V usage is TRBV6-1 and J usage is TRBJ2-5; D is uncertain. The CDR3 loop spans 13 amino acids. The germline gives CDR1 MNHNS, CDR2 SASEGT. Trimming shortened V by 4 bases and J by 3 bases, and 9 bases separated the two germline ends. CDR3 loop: CASSGGSKETQYF. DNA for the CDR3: TGTGCCAGCAGTGGAGGCAGCAAAGAGACCCAGTACTTC.

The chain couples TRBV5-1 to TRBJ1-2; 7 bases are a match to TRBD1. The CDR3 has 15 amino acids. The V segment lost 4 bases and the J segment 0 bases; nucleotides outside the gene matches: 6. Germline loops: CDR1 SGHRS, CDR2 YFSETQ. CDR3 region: CASSPRDSSNYGYTF. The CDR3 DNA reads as TGCGCCAGCAGCCCTAGGGACAGTTCTAACTATGGCTACACCTTC.

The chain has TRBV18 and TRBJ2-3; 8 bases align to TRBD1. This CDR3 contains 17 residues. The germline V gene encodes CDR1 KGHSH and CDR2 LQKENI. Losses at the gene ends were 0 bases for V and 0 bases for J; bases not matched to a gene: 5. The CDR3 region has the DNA TGTGCCAGCTCACCACCGACAGGGGAGAGGAGCACAGATACGCAGTATTTT. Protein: CASSPPTGERSTDTQYF.

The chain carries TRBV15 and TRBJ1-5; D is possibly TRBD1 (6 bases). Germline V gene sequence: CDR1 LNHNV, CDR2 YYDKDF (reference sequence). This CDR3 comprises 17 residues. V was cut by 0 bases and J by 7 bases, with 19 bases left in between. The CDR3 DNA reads TGTGCCACCAGCAGAGATGCCATTGCAGGGGTTCGCCAGCCCCAGCATTTT. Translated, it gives CATSRDAIAGVRQPQHF.

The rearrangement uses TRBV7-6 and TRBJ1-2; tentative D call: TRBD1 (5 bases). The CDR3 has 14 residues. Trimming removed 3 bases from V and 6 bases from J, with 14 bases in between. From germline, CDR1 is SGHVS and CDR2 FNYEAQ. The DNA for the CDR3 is TGTGCCAGCAGCTTGCTGGGGCCGTTGGATGGCTACACCTTC. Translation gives CASSLLGPLDGYTF.

The CDR3 region is CASSPSRVGANVLTF. CDR3 nucleotide sequence: TGCGCCAGCAGTCCCTCTCGGGTTGGGGCCAACGTCCTGACTTTC. The V gene is TRBV10-1, the J gene TRBJ2-6, with D unclear. CDR3 size: 15 residues. The germline V gene encodes CDR1 WNHNN and CDR2 SYGVQD (reference sequence). With 5 bases removed from V and 3 bases from J, the gap between germline ends came to 11 bases.

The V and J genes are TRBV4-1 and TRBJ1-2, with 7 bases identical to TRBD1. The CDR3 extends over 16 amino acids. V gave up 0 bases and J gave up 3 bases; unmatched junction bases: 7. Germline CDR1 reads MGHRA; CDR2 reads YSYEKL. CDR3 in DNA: TGCGCCAGCAGCCAAGATTACGACAGGGTAGACTATGGCTACACCTTC. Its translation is CASSQDYDRVDYGYTF.

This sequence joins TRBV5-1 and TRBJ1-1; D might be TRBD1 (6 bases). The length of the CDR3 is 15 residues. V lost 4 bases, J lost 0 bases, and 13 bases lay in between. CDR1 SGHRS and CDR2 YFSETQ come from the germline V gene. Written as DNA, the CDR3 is TGCGCCAGCAGCCGGCGGACAGCTATGAACACTGAAGCTTTCTTT. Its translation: CASSRRTAMNTEAFF.

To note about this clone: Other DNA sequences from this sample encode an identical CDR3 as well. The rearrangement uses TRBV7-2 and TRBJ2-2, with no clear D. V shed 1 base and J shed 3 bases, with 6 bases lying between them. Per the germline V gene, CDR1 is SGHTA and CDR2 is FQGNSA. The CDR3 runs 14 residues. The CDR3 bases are TGTGCCAGCAGCTTAGACGGGTACACCGGGGAGCTGTTTTTT. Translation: CASSLDGYTGELFF.

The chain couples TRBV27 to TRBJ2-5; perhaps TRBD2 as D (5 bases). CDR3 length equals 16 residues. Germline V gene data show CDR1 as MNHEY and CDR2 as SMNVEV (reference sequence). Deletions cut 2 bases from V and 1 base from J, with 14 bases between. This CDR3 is CASSLMTSGLQETQYF. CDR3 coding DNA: TGTGCCAGCAGTTTAATGACCAGCGGTCTCCAAGAGACCCAGTACTTC.

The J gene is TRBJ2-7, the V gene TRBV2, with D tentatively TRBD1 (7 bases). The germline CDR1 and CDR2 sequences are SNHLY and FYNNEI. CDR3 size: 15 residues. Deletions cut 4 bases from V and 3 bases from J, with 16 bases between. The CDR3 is CASSGGGTVYYEQYF. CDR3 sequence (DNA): TGTGCCAGCAGTGGGGGCGGGACAGTCTACTACGAGCAGTACTTC.

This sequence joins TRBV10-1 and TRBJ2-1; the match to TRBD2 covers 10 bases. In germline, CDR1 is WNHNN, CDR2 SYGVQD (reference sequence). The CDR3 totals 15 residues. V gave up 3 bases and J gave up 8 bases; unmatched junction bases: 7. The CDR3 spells CASSEASGSPDEQFF. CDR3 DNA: TGCGCCAGCAGTGAAGCTAGCGGGAGCCCAGATGAGCAGTTCTTC.

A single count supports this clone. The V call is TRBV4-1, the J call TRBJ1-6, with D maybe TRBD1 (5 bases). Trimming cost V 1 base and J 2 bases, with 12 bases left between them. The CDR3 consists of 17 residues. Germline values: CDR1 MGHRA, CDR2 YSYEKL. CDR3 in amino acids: CASSQGPQGPYNSPLHF. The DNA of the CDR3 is TGCGCCAGCAGCCAAGGCCCTCAGGGACCCTATAATTCACCCCTCCACTTT.

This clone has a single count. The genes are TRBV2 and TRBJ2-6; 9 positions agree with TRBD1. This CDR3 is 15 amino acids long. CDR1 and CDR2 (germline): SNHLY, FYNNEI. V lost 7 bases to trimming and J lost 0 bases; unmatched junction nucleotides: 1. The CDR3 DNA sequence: TGTGCCAGCACGGGACAGGGCTCTGGGGCCAACGTCCTGACTTTC. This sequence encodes CASTGQGSGANVLTF.

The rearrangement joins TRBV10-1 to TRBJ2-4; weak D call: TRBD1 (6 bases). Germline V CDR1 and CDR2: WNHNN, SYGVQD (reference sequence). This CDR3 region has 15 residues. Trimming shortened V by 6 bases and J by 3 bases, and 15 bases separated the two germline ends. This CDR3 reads CASRSPGAFKNIQYF. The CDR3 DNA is TGCGCCAGCAGATCCCCAGGGGCCTTCAAAAACATTCAGTACTTC.

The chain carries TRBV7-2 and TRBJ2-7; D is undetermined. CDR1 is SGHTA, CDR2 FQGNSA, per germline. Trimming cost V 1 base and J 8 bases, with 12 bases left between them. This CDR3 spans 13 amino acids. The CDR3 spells CASSLELRVQQYF. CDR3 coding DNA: TGTGCCAGCAGCTTAGAATTACGGGTGCAGCAGTACTTC.

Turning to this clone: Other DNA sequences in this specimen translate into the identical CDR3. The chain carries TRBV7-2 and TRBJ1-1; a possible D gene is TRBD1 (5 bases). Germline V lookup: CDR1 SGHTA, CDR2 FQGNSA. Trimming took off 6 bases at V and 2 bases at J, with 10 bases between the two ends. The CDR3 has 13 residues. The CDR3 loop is CASSSGPNTEAFF. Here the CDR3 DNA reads TGTGCCAGCAGTTCGGGGCCTAACACTGAAGCTTTCTTT.

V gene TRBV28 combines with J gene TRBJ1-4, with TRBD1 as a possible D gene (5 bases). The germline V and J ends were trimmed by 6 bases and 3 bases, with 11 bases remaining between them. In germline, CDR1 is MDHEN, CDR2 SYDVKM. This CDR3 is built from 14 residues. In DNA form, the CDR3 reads TGTGCCAGCAGCGCTGGGGGATCTAATGAAAAACTGTTTTTT. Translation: CASSAGGSNEKLFF.

In DNA form, the CDR3 reads TGTGCCAGCAGCTATAAATCGGAAGAGACCCAGTACTTC. Its protein is CASSYKSEETQYF. The chain is built from TRBV7-9 and TRBJ2-5; D unresolved. CDR3 size: 13 residues. Germline V gene data show CDR1 as SEHNR and CDR2 as FQNEAQ (reference sequence). V was clipped by 4 bases and J by 3 bases, with 9 bases between them.

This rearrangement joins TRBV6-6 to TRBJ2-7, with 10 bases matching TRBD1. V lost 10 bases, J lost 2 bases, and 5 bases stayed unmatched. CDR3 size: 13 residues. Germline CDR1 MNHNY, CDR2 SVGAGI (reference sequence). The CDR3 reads CAIGTGAAYEQYF. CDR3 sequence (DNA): TGTGCCATCGGGACAGGGGCCGCCTACGAGCAGTACTTC.

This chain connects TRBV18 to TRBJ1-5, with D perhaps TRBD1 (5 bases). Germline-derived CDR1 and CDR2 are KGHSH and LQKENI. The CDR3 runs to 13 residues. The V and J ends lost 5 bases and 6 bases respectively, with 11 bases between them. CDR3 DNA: TGTGCCAGCTCATCTGGTCAGGGTCAGCCCCAGCATTTT. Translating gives CASSSGQGQPQHF.

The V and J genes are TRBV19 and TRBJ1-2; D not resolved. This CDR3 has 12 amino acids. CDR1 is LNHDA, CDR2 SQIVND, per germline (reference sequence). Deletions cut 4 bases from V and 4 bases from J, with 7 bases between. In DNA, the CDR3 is TGTGCCAGTAGTAGGGATTTCTATGGCTACACCTTC. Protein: CASSRDFYGYTF.

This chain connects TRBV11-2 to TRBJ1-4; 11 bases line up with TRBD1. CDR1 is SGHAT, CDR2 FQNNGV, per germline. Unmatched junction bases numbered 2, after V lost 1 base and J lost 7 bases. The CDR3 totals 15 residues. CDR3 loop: CASSLVGTGGEKLFF. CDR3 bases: TGTGCCAGCAGCTTAGTTGGGACAGGGGGTGAAAAACTGTTTTTT.

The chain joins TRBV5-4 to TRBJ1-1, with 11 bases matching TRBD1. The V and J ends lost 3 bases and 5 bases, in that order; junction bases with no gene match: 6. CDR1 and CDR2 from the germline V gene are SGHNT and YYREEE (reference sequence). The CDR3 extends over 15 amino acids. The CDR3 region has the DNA TGTGCCAGCAGCTCCCGGGACAGGGGGTGGACTGAAGCTTTCTTT. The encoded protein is CASSSRDRGWTEAFF.

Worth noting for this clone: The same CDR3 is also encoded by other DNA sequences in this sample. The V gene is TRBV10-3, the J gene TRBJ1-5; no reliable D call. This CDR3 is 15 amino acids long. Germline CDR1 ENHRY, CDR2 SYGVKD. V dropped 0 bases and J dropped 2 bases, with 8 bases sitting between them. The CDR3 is CAISESGGGNQPQHF. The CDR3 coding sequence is TGTGCCATCAGTGAGTCTGGCGGAGGCAATCAGCCCCAGCATTTT.